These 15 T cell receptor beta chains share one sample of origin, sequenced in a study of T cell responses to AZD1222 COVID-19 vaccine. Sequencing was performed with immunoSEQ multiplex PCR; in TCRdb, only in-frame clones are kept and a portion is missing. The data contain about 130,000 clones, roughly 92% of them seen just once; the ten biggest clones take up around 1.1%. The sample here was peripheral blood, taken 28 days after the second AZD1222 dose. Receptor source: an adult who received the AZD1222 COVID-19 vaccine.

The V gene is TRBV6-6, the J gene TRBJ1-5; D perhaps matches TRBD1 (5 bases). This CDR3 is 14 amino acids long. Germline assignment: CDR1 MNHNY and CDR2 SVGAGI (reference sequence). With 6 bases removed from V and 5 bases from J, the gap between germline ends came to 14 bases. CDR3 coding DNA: TGTGCCAGCAGGGAGGGGTGGGAGGATCAGCCCCAGCATTTT. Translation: CASREGWEDQPQHF.

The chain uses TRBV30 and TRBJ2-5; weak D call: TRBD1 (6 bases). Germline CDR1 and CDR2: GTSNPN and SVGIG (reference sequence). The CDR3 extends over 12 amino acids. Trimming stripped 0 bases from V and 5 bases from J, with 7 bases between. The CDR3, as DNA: TGTGCCTGGAGTGTAGGACAGGAGACCCAGTACTTC. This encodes CAWSVGQETQYF.

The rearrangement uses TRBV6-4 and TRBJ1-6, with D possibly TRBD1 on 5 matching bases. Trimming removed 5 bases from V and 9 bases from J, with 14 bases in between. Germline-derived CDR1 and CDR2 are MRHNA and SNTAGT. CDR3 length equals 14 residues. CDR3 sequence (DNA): TGTGCCAGCAGTCTCGGCCAGGGAGCTTCACCCCTCCACTTT. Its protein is CASSLGQGASPLHF.

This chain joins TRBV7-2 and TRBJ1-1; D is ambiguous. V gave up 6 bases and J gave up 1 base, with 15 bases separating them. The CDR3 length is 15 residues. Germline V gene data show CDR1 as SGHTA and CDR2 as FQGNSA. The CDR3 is CASSRRGPTNTEAFF. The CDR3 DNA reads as TGTGCCAGCAGTCGTCGAGGGCCAACGAACACTGAAGCTTTCTTT. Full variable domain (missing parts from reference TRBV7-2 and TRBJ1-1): GAGVSQSPSNKVTEKGKDVELRCDPISGHTALYWYRQSLGQGLEFLIYFQGNSAPDKSGLPSDRFSAERTGGSVSTLTIQRTQQEDSAVYLCASSRRGPTNTEAFFGQGTRLTVV.

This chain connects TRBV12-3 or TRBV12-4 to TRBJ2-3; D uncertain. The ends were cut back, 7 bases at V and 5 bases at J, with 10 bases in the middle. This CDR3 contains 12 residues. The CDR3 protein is CASISSGDTQYF. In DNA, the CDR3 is TGTGCCAGCATCTCCTCGGGAGATACGCAGTATTTT.

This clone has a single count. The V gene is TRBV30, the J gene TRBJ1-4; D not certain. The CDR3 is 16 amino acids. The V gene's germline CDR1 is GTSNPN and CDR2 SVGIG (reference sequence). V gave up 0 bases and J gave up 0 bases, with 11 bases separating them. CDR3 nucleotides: TGTGCCTGGAGTGTACCTGACGGGGCAACTAATGAAAAACTGTTTTTT. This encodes CAWSVPDGATNEKLFF.

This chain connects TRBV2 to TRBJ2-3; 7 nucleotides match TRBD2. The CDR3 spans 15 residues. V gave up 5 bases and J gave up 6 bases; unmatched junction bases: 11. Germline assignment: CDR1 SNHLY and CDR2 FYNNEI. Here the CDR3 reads CASSRLADGWDTQYF. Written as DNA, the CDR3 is TGTGCCAGCAGTCGTCTAGCGGATGGGTGGGATACGCAGTATTTT.

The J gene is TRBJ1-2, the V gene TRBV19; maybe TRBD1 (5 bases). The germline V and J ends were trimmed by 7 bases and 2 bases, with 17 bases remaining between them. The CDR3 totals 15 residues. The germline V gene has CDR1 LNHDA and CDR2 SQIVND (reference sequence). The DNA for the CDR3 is TGTGCCAGTATCCCGGGAGTCGACAGAAACTATGGCTACACCTTC. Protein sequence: CASIPGVDRNYGYTF.

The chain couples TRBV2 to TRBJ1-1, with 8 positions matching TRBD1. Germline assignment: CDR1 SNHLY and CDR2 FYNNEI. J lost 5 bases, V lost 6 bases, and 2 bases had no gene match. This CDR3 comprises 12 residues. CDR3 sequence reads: CASRNRGTEAFF. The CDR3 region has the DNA TGTGCCAGCAGAAACAGGGGGACTGAAGCTTTCTTT. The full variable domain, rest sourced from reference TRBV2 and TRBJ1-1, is EPEVTQTPSHQVTQMGQEVILRCVPISNHLYFYWYRQILGQKVEFLVSFYNNEISEKSEIFDDQFSVERPDGSNFTLKIRSTKLEDSAMYFCASRNRGTEAFFGQGTRLTVV.

CDR3 sequence: CASSKYLAGGTHEQYF. The CDR3 nucleotides read TGTGCCAGTAGCAAATATCTAGCGGGGGGGACCCACGAGCAGTACTTC. V gene TRBV19 combines with J gene TRBJ2-7; 12 bases are a match to TRBD2. The CDR3 covers 16 residues. With 6 bases clipped from V and 5 bases from J, the junction kept 11 bases outside the gene matches. Germline CDR1 LNHDA, CDR2 SQIVND (reference sequence). Variable domain in full (rest from reference TRBV19 and TRBJ2-7): DGGITQSPKYLFRKEGQNVTLSCEQNLNHDAMYWYRQDPGQGLRLIYYSQIVNDFQKGDIAEGYSVSREKKESFPLTVTSAQKNPTAFYLCASSKYLAGGTHEQYFGPGTRLTVT.

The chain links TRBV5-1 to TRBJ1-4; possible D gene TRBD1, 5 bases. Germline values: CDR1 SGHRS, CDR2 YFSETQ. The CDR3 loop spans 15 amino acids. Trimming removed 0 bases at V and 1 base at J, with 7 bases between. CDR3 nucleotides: TGCGCCAGCAGCTTGGTCGGGGGAACTAATGAAAAACTGTTTTTT. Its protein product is CASSLVGGTNEKLFF.

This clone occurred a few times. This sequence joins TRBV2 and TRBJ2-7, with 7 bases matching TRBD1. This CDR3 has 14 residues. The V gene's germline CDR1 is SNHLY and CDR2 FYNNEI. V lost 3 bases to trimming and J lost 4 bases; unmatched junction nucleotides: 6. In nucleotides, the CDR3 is TGTGCCAGCAGTGATCACAGGGGCGGGTACGAGCAGTACTTC. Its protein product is CASSDHRGGYEQYF.

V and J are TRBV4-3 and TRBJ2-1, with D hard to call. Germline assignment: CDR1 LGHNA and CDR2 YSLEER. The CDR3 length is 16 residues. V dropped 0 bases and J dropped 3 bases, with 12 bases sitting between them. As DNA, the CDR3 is TGCGCCAGCAGCCAAGAAGGGCGGAGAGACTACAATGAGCAGTTCTTC. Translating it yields CASSQEGRRDYNEQFF.

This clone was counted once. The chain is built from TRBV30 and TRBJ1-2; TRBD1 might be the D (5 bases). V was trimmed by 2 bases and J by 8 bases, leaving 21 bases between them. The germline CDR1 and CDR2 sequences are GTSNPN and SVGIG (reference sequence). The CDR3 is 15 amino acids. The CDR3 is CAWSSGLEGFSGYTF. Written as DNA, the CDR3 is TGTGCCTGGAGTTCTGGGTTAGAGGGGTTTTCCGGCTACACCTTC.

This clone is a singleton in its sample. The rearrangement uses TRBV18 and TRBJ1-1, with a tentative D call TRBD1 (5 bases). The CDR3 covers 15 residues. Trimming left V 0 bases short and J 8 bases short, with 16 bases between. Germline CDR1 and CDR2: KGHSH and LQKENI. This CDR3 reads CASSPPVGDLNEAFF. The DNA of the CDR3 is TGTGCCAGCTCACCACCGGTGGGGGACTTAAACGAAGCTTTCTTT. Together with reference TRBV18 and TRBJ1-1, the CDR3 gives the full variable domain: NAGVMQNPRHLVRRRGQEARLRCSPMKGHSHVYWYRQLPEEGLKFMVYLQKENIIDESGMPKERFSAEFPKEGPSILRIQQVVRGDSAAYFCASSPPVGDLNEAFFGQGTRLTVV.